A selection of T cell receptor beta chains follows, all from one sample in a study of regulatory T cells in long-lasting Graves disease. MiXCR, run by TCRdb on the multiplex PCR reads, gives a single entry per CDR3 protein. The sample holds roughly 360,000 distinct CDR3 sequences, about 10% seen once. The same sample was also studied in work on T cells in Graves' hyperthyroidism and ophthalmopathy.

This material consisted of peripheral blood mononuclear cells (PBMCs), taken at new diagnosis, from a patient treated with antithyroid drugs. The origin of the receptors is a woman aged 18-29 years with Graves disease. Both conserved end residues are part of each CDR3. Fields, in order: V gene, J gene, D gene, clone size, CDR3 DNA, CDR3 protein. The D gene is left open where the match is weak. The listing skips clone size in some rows; elsewhere it reads once, few, many or a size class.

V gene: TRBV20-1
J gene: TRBJ2-5
D gene: TRBD2
clone size: many
CDR3 DNA: TGCAGTGCTAGCGGCGGGAGGGCCAAAGGAATTGAGACCCAGTACTTC
CDR3 protein: CSASGGRAKGIETQYF

V gene: TRBV11-2
J gene: TRBJ1-4
D gene: NA
clone size: many
CDR3 DNA: TGTGCCAGCAGCTTAGGTGGAAGGAATGAAAAACTGTTTTTT
CDR3 protein: CASSLGGRNEKLFF

V gene: TRBV19
J gene: TRBJ1-1
D gene: NA
clone size: NA
CDR3 DNA: TGTGCCAGTAGTATCGGACGGGCTGAAGCTTTCTTT
CDR3 protein: CASSIGRAEAFF

V gene: TRBV5-1
J gene: TRBJ2-5
D gene: TRBD2
clone size: NA
CDR3 DNA: TGCGCCAGCAGCTTGGAGGGACTAGGAGAGACCCAGTACTTC
CDR3 protein: CASSLEGLGETQYF

V gene: TRBV7-3
J gene: TRBJ2-6
D gene: NA
clone size: many
CDR3 DNA: TGTGCCAGCAGCCCTCCGGCCAACGTCCTGACTTTC
CDR3 protein: CASSPPANVLTF

V gene: TRBV20-1
J gene: TRBJ1-4
D gene: NA
clone size: few
CDR3 DNA: TGCAGTGCATTCCAGGGTGCCACTAATGAAAAACTGTTTTTT
CDR3 protein: CSAFQGATNEKLFF

V gene: TRBV5-4
J gene: TRBJ2-2
D gene: NA
clone size: NA
CDR3 DNA: TGTGCCAGCAGCTTATTAACAGGGCTCGGAGACACCGGGGAGCTGTTTTTT
CDR3 protein: CASSLLTGLGDTGELFF

V gene: TRBV7-9
J gene: TRBJ1-5
D gene: NA
clone size: many
CDR3 DNA: TGTGCCAGCAGCTCCACGGGTGGGGGGTCCAATCAGCCCCAGCATTTT
CDR3 protein: CASSSTGGGSNQPQHF

V gene: TRBV7-9
J gene: TRBJ2-3
D gene: NA
clone size: many
CDR3 DNA: TGTGCCAGCAGCTTAGTTCTCTGGCGCCGAGGCACAGATACGCAGTATTTT
CDR3 protein: CASSLVLWRRGTDTQYF

V gene: TRBV5-1
J gene: TRBJ1-1
D gene: NA
clone size: many
CDR3 DNA: TGCGCCAGCAGCTTTGATGGGAACACTGAAGCTTTCTTT
CDR3 protein: CASSFDGNTEAFF

V gene: TRBV20-1
J gene: TRBJ2-7
D gene: TRBD2
clone size: many
CDR3 DNA: TGCAGTGCTGAGGACGGGACTAGCCCTACTTACGAGCAGTACTTC
CDR3 protein: CSAEDGTSPTYEQYF